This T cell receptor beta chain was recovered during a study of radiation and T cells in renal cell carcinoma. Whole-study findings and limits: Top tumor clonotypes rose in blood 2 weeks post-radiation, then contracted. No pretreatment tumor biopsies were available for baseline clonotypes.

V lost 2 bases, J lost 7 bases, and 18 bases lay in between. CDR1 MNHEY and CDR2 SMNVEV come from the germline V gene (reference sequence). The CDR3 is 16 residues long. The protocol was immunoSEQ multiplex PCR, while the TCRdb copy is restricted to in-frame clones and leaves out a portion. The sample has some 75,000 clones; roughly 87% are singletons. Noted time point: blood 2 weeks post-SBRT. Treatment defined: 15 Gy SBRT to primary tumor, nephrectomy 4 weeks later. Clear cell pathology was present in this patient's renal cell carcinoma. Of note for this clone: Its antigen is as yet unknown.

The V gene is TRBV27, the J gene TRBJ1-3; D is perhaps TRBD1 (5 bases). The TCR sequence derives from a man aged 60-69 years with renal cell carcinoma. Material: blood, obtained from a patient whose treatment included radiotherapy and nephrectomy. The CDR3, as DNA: TGTGCCAGCAGTTTACACCCCCCTCTCTCAGGGAACACCATATATTTT. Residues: CASSLHPPLSGNTIYF.